The entry that follows covers one T cell receptor (beta chain) sequence. This sample is drawn from a study of blood T cell repertoires in COVID-19. V lost 0 bases and J 7 bases, leaving 6 bases between the germline ends. The CDR3 has 12 residues. Germline V gives CDR1 LGHNA, CDR2 YNFKEQ. The assay was immunoSEQ multiplex PCR, and TCRdb's table has in-frame clones only and misses some. Among hundreds of thousands of clones listed, about nine tenths were seen once. This clonotype originated in a woman between 70 and 85 years old with COVID-19, enrolled during active disease. This chain connects TRBV4-2 to TRBJ1-2; no clear D gene. The sample comprised peripheral blood. CDR3 sequence reads: CASSQETSGYTF. CDR3 DNA: TGTGCCAGCAGCCAAGAAACAAGTGGCTACACCTTC.